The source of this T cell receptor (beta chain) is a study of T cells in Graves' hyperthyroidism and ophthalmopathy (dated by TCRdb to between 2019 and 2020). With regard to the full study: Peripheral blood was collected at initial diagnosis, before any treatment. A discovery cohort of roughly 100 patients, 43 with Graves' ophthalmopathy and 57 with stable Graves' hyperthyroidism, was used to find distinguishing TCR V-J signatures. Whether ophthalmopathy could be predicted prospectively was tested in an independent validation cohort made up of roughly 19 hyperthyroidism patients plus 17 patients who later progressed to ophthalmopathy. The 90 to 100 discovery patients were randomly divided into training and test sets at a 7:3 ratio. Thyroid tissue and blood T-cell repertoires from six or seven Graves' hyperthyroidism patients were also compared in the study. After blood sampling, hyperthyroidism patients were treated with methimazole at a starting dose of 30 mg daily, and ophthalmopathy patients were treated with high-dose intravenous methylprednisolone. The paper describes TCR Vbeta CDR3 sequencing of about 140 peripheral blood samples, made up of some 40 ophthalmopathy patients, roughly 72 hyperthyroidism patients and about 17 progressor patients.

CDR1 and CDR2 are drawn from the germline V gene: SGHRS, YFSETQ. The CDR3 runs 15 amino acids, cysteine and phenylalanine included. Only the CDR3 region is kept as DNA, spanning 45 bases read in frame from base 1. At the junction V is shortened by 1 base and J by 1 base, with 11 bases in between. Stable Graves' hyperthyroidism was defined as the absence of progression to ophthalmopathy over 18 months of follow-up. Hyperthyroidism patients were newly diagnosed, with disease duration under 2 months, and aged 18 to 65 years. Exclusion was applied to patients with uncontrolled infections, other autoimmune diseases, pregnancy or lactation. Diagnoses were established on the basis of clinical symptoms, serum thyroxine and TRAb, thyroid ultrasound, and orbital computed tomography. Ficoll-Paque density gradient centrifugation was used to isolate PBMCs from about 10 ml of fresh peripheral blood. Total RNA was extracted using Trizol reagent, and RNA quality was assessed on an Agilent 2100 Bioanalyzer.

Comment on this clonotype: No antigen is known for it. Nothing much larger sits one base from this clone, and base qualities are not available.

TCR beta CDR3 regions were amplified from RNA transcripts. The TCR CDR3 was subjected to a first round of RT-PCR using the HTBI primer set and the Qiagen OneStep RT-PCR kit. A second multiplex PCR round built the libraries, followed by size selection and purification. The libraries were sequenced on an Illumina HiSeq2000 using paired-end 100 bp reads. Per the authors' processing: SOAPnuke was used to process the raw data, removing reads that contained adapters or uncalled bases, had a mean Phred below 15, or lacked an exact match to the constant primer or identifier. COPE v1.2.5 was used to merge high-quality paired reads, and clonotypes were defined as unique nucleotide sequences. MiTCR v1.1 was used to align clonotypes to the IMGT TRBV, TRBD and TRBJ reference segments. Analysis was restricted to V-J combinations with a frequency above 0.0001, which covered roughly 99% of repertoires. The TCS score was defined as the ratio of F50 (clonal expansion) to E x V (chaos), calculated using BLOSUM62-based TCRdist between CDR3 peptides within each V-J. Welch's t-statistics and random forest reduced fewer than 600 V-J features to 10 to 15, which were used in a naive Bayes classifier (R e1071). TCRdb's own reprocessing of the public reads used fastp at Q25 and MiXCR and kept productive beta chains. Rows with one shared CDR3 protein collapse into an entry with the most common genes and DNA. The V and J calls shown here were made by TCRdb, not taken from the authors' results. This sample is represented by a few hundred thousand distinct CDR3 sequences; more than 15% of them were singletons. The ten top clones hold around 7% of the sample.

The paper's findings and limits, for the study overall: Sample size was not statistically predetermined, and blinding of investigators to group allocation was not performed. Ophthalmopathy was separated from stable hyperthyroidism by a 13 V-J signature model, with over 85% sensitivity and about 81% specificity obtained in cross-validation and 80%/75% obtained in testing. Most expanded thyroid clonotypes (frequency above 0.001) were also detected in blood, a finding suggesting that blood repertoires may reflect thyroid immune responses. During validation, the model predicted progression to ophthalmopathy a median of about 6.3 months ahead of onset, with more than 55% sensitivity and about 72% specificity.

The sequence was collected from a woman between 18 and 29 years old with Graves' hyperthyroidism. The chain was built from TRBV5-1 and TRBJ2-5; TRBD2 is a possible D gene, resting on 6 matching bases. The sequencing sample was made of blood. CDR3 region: CASSLPGVTQETQYF. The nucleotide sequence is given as TGCGCCAGCAGCTTGCCGGGGGTGACCCAAGAGACCCAGTACTTC.